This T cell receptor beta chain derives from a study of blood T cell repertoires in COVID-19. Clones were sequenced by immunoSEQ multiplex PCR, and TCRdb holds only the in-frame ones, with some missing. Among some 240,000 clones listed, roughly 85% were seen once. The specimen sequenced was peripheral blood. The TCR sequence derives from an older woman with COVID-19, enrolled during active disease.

In nucleotides, the CDR3 is TGCGCCAGCAGCTTGGATATAGCACCTAGCACAGATACGCAGTATTTT. It specifies CASSLDIAPSTDTQYF. This chain uses TRBV5-1 with TRBJ2-3; the D is unclear. From germline, CDR1 is SGHRS and CDR2 YFSETQ. There are 16 residues in the CDR3. V lost 0 bases and J lost 0, with 11 bases in between.